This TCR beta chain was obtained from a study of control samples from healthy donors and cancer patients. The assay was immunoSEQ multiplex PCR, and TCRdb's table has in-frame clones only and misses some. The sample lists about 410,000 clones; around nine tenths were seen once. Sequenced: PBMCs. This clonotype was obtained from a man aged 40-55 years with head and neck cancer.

The CDR3 nucleotides read TGTGCCAGTATTGCGGCCGACGCGGTTGACAATGAGCAGTTCTTC. This sequence encodes CASIAADAVDNEQFF. J is TRBJ2-1 and V is TRBV19; D is ambiguous. Trimming left V 7 bases short and J 5 bases short, with 18 bases between. Germline values: CDR1 LNHDA, CDR2 SQIVND (reference sequence). The CDR3 contains 15 residues.